These T cell receptor beta chains were read from a single sample in a study of patients and donors after allogeneic stem cell transplantation. From the RT-PCR reads, TCRdb called clonotypes with MiXCR, one entry per CDR3 protein. This table has about a million distinct CDR3 sequences, under 20% appearing once. The sample was blood, either unsorted or a sorted T cell fraction (not recorded which). Source of these receptors: a human donor who was either an allogeneic HSCT recipient or a stem cell or donor lymphocyte infusion donor (not recorded which). It is not recorded whose cells these are; they may come from a transplant donor. The CDR3 runs from the conserved cysteine through the conserved F or W. The D gene is left open where the match is weak. Rows may omit the clone size; those that give it use once, few, many or a size class.

>TRBV6-2/TRBV6-3|many|TRBD1|TRBJ2-5
CASSYRGRHQETQYF
TGTGCCAGCAGTTACAGGGGGCGGCATCAAGAGACCCAGTACTTC
>TRBV28|NA|TRBD1|TRBJ2-5
CASSTTGQGAETQYF
TGTGCCAGCAGTACCACGGGACAGGGCGCAGAGACCCAGTACTTC
>TRBV9|NA|NA|TRBJ2-6
CASSAPAPGISGANVLTF
TGTGCCAGCAGCGCCCCCGCCCCAGGAATCTCTGGGGCCAACGTCCTGACTTTC
>TRBV6-8|NA|TRBD1|TRBJ1-6
CASGTAPNSPLHF
TGTGCCAGTGGGACAGCGCCTAATTCACCCCTCCACTTT
>TRBV3-1|many|NA|TRBJ1-1
CASSWEGTEAFF
TGTGCCAGCAGCTGGGAGGGCACTGAAGCTTTCTTT
>TRBV11-2|NA|NA|TRBJ1-6
CASSLLSGRPAINSPLHF
TGTGCCAGCAGCTTACTCTCTGGCAGACCGGCAATTAATTCACCCCTCCACTTT
>TRBV11-1|NA|TRBD1|TRBJ1-1
CASSHGQGGSEAFF
TGTGCCAGCAGCCACGGACAGGGTGGGTCTGAAGCTTTCTTT
>TRBV6-6|few|NA|TRBJ1-1
CASKGPTTEAFF
TGTGCCAGCAAGGGTCCCACAACTGAAGCTTTCTTT
>TRBV10-3|many|NA|TRBJ2-5
CAISASLEETQYF
TGTGCCATCAGTGCGTCTCTGGAAGAGACCCAGTACTTC
>TRBV7-8|few|TRBD2|TRBJ2-7
CASSLVGTSGSYEQYF
TGTGCCAGCAGCTTAGTGGGGACTAGCGGGAGCTACGAGCAGTACTTC
>TRBV20-1|few|NA|TRBJ2-7
CSARVGYRAEQYF
TGCAGTGCTAGAGTGGGGTACAGGGCCGAGCAGTACTTC
>TRBV7-3|few|TRBD1|TRBJ1-1
CASGTGTANTEAFF
TGTGCCAGTGGAACCGGGACAGCGAACACTGAAGCTTTCTTT
>TRBV20-1|few|NA|TRBJ2-3
CSASARQASTDTQYF
TGCAGTGCTAGTGCAAGACAGGCTAGCACAGATACGCAGTATTTT
>TRBV20-1|NA|NA|TRBJ2-3
CSARWADTQYF
TGCAGTGCTAGGTGGGCAGATACGCAGTATTTT
>TRBV5-1|few|NA|TRBJ2-4
CASSLGGNENIQYF
TGCGCCAGCAGCTTGGGCGGGAACGAAAACATTCAGTACTTC
>TRBV7-2|few|NA|TRBJ1-3
CASSLSLGQGYGYTIYF
TGTGCCAGCAGCTTAAGTCTCGGGCAGGGGTATGGATACACCATATATTTT
>TRBV27|few|TRBD1|TRBJ1-2
CASSLSRTGYGGYTF
TGTGCCAGCAGTTTATCGAGGACAGGTTATGGGGGCTACACCTTC
>TRBV24-1|NA|NA|TRBJ1-2
CATSRAGGYGYTF
TGTGCCACCAGTCGGGCGGGAGGCTATGGCTACACCTTC
>TRBV10-3|NA|NA|TRBJ1-1
CAITAELNTEAFF
TGTGCCATCACTGCAGAATTGAACACTGAAGCTTTCTTT
>TRBV12-3/TRBV12-4|NA|TRBD2|TRBJ2-7
CASSAEGLAGSYEQYF
TGTGCCAGCAGTGCAGAAGGACTAGCGGGATCCTACGAGCAGTACTTC
>TRBV12-3/TRBV12-4|many|NA|TRBJ2-2
CASFRETGELFF
TGTGCCAGTTTCCGAGAAACCGGGGAGCTGTTTTTT
>TRBV11-3|NA|TRBD1|TRBJ2-1
CASSSTGVGNEQFF
TGTGCCAGCAGCTCGACAGGGGTTGGCAATGAGCAGTTCTTC
>TRBV4-1|NA|TRBD2|TRBJ2-5
CASSQDWPGGAFETQYF
TGCGCCAGCAGCCAAGATTGGCCCGGGGGGGCCTTTGAGACCCAGTACTTC
>TRBV20-1|few|TRBD2|TRBJ2-7
CSARDLAGRSYEQYF
TGCAGTGCTAGAGACCTAGCGGGGCGCTCCTACGAGCAGTACTTC
>TRBV3-1|NA|NA|TRBJ2-7
CASSQGSAGLIYEQYF
TGTGCCAGCAGCCAAGGTTCCGCGGGCCTGATCTACGAGCAGTACTTC
>TRBV5-5|NA|NA|TRBJ2-7
CASSLGAGAGGEQYF
TGTGCCAGCAGCTTGGGGGCAGGGGCTGGTGGGGAGCAGTACTTC
>TRBV12-3/TRBV12-4|NA|TRBD2|TRBJ2-5
CASSPWTSGGAWETQYF
TGTGCCAGCAGTCCCTGGACTAGCGGGGGGGCATGGGAGACCCAGTACTTC
>TRBV20-1|NA|TRBD2|TRBJ2-3
CSAKVGGRPSTDTQYF
TGCAGTGCTAAAGTGGGAGGGCGGCCTAGCACAGATACGCAGTATTTT
>TRBV11-2|NA|NA|TRBJ2-5
CASSLSSLGTRDQETQYF
TGTGCCAGCAGCTTATCCTCCCTCGGGACCCGGGATCAAGAGACCCAGTACTTC
>TRBV6-5|few|NA|TRBJ2-2
CASSYSQGITGELFF
TGTGCCAGCAGTTACTCTCAGGGTATCACCGGGGAGCTGTTTTTT
>TRBV5-1|few|NA|TRBJ2-7
CASSLAELGTPRWYF
TGCGCCAGCAGCTTGGCAGAGCTGGGCACCCCCCGGTGGTACTTC
>TRBV18|few|NA|TRBJ2-3
CASSPRERSTDTQYF
TGTGCCAGCTCACCAAGGGAGCGTAGCACAGATACGCAGTATTTT
>TRBV12-3/TRBV12-4|many|NA|TRBJ2-5
CASSSRGWSETQYF
TGTGCCAGCAGCTCTCGTGGATGGTCCGAGACCCAGTACTTC
>TRBV7-9|many|TRBD1|TRBJ1-2
CASSSDRGYGYTF
TGTGCCAGCAGCTCGGACAGGGGCTATGGCTACACCTTC
>TRBV20-1|NA|NA|TRBJ2-7
CSARGVPYEQYF
TGCAGTGCTAGGGGGGTCCCCTACGAGCAGTACTTC
>TRBV7-3|NA|TRBD1|TRBJ2-6
CASSLIRTGTGANVLTF
TGTGCCAGCAGCTTGATAAGGACAGGGACTGGGGCCAACGTCCTGACTTTC
>TRBV29-1|NA|NA|TRBJ2-3
CSVAGGVWGDTDTQYF
TGCAGCGTTGCTGGAGGGGTTTGGGGGGACACAGATACGCAGTATTTT
>TRBV20-1|NA|TRBD1|TRBJ1-2
CSARKPGQGRYGYTF
TGCAGTGCTAGGAAGCCGGGACAGGGGCGCTATGGCTACACCTTC
>TRBV12-3/TRBV12-4|many|NA|TRBJ2-5
CASSGPQETQYF
TGTGCCAGCTCAGGCCCGCAAGAGACCCAGTACTTC
>TRBV20-1|NA|NA|TRBJ1-5
CSARTGHNQPQHF
TGCAGTGCTAGAACCGGCCACAATCAGCCCCAGCATTTT
>TRBV20-1|NA|NA|TRBJ1-2
CSANGPGSGYTF
TGCAGTGCTAATGGACCGGGCTCTGGCTACACCTTC
>TRBV29-1|NA|TRBD1|TRBJ1-2
CSVVETGAGYGYTF
TGCAGCGTTGTTGAGACAGGGGCGGGCTATGGCTACACCTTC
>TRBV28|NA|NA|TRBJ2-1
CASFSDHNEQFF
TGTGCCAGCTTCTCGGACCACAATGAGCAGTTCTTC
>TRBV4-2|NA|NA|TRBJ2-3
CASSEGQLDTQYF
TGTGCCAGCAGCGAGGGACAACTGGATACGCAGTATTTT
>TRBV5-1|NA|NA|TRBJ1-1
CASSFQGVEAFF
TGCGCCAGCAGCTTCCAGGGTGTTGAAGCTTTCTTT
>TRBV11-2|NA|TRBD2|TRBJ2-3
CASSLVRLAGGRLDTQYF
TGTGCCAGCAGCTTAGTGAGGCTAGCGGGGGGTAGGTTAGATACGCAGTATTTT
>TRBV5-1|NA|TRBD2|TRBJ2-1
CASSFQVRGLASNEQFF
TGCGCCAGCAGCTTTCAGGTTCGGGGACTAGCATCCAATGAGCAGTTCTTC
>TRBV5-1|NA|TRBD1|TRBJ1-3
CASSLVGQGKGDTIYF
TGCGCCAGCAGCTTGGTCGGACAGGGGAAGGGAGACACCATATATTTT
>TRBV4-3|NA|NA|TRBJ2-7
CASSQGQWQDYEQYF
TGCGCCAGCAGCCAAGGCCAGTGGCAGGACTACGAGCAGTACTTC
>TRBV27|many|NA|TRBJ2-3
CASSFFSTDTQYF
TGTGCCAGCAGTTTCTTCAGCACAGATACGCAGTATTTT
>TRBV6-2/TRBV6-3|NA|NA|TRBJ1-1
CASSPNRAQAFF
TGTGCCAGCAGCCCCAACAGGGCCCAAGCTTTCTTT
>TRBV9|NA|TRBD1|TRBJ2-1
CASSAPRSTGRNYNEQFF
TGTGCCAGCAGCGCTCCCAGATCGACAGGGAGAAACTACAATGAGCAGTTCTTC